The T cell receptor (beta chain) under discussion was sequenced for a study of blood T cell repertoires in COVID-19. Germline-derived CDR1 and CDR2 are MDHEN and SYDVKM. The V end was cut by 6 bases, the J end by 1 base, with 6 bases between. The CDR3 has 12 residues. Here immunoSEQ multiplex PCR was the method, and the copy in TCRdb shows in-frame clones only, minus some. The table records around 170,000 clones, about 80% of them present only once. The sample consisted of peripheral blood. This clonotype was obtained from a man between 70 and 80 years old with active or convalescent COVID-19. The rearrangement links TRBV28 to TRBJ1-1; the D is unclear. The CDR3 spells CASSGENTEAFF. The CDR3 coding sequence is TGTGCCAGCAGCGGGGAGAACACTGAAGCTTTCTTT.